This T cell receptor (beta chain) was captured in a study of T-cell memory formation after mild COVID-19. Study context: TCR clusters were mostly donor specific.

For this clonotype: Its antigen is currently unknown. The junction and the germline gene differ at one end; a read error may be behind it.

Study-wide points: CD8+ contracting clones occupied EMRA, while CD4+ ones occupied mainly CM and EM. Pre-infection memory held some responding clones, suggesting pre-existing cross-reactive T cells responded.

One entry per CDR3 protein, called by TCRdb with MiXCR from the 5' RACE reads. The repertoire holds about 16,000 distinct CDR3 sequences, with approximately 23% as singletons. The clonotype comes from a man between 18 and 29 years old who had mild COVID-19 (a few samples of this study predate the infection). Cell type and time point are not known. Source material: PBMCs or a T cell subset sorted from them (not recorded which).

The CDR3 bases are TGTGCCAGCAGCGGGGGGAGGGACACCGGGGAGCTGATTTTT. Its translation is CASSGGRDTGELIF. This sequence joins TRBV6-5 and TRBJ2-2; perhaps TRBD2 as D (7 bases). The CDR3 is 14 residues long. The V gene's germline CDR1 is MNHEY and CDR2 SVGAGI.